This is a list of T cell receptor beta chains from one sample in a study of blood T cell repertoires in COVID-19. Assay used: immunoSEQ multiplex PCR; TCRdb lists only in-frame clones, some missing. The repertoire includes fewer than 400,000 clones, about 89% of them detected once, and approximately 4.7% sits in the top ten. Sequencing input: PBMCs or T cells enriched from blood (not recorded which). The receptors shown here come from a man aged 55 to 70 who had recovered from COVID-19. Both conserved end residues are trimmed from each CDR3.

V gene: TRBV5-4; J gene: TRBJ1-3; CDR3 protein: ASSVPGAGNTIY
V gene: TRBV27; J gene: TRBJ2-3; CDR3 protein: ASSLLQVAGKTDTQY
V gene: TRBV10-1; J gene: TRBJ1-1; CDR3 protein: ASSESTGIAEAF
V gene: TRBV29-1; J gene: TRBJ2-1; CDR3 protein: SVDAGSTSNEQF
V gene: TRBV18; J gene: TRBJ1-3; CDR3 protein: ASSPRGNGNTIY
V gene: TRBV29-1; J gene: TRBJ1-3; CDR3 protein: SVTGTEYPLDTIY
V gene: TRBV9; J gene: TRBJ2-7; CDR3 protein: ASSVSMLAGPYEQY
V gene: TRBV18; J gene: TRBJ1-6; CDR3 protein: ASSGQSEDSPLH
V gene: TRBV9; J gene: TRBJ2-1; CDR3 protein: ASSVDGRTYNEQF
V gene: TRBV2; J gene: TRBJ2-7; CDR3 protein: ASRPGQGAYEQY
V gene: TRBV28; J gene: TRBJ2-7; CDR3 protein: ATRGQGGSYEQY